The clone carrying this TCR beta chain was seen once. What it binds is unknown. Treatment specified: oral pan-JAK inhibitor, 5-10 mg twice daily. The sample is drawn from a study of CD8+ T cells in alopecia areata. Once RNA had been extracted, it was reverse transcribed into cDNA to act as the sequencing template. TCRdb's table, derived via immunoSEQ multiplex PCR, lists solely in-frame clones and lacks some. The sample holds 200,000 to 250,000 clones, about three fifths seen once. Study observations and caveats: Scalp sample sequencing also detects resident alphabeta T cells of normal skin. Baseline CD8+ expansion's link to response remains uncertain, as there was one nonresponder.

The TCR was taken from a human donor with alopecia areata. Sequencing was performed on CD4+ T cells sorted from blood, taken at week 4, from a patient treated with tofacitinib.

The DNA for the CDR3 is TGTGCCAGCAGCCAAGATCCAGGGGAGTTATGGGGGGAGCTGTTTTTT. It translates to CASSQDPGELWGELFF. The J gene is TRBJ2-2, the V gene TRBV4-2, with D possibly TRBD1 on 6 matching bases. Trimming cost V 0 bases and J 8 bases, with 16 bases left between them. The CDR3 spans 16 residues. The germline CDR1 and CDR2 sequences are LGHNA and YNFKEQ.